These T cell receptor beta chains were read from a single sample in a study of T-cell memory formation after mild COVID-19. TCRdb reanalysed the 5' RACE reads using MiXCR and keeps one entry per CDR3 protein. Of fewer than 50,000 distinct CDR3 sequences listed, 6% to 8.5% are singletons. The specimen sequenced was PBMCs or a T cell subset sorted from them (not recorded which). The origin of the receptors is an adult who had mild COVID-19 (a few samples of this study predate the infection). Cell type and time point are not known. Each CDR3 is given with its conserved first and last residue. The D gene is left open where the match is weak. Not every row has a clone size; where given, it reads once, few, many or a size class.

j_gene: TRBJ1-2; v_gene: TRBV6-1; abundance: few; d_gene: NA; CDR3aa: CASNEAGGYGYTF; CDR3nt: TGTGCCAGCAATGAGGCGGGGGGCTATGGCTACACCTTC
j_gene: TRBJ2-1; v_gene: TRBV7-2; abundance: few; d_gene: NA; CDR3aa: CASSLIWGGPSNYNEQFF; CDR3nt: TGTGCCAGCAGCTTAATTTGGGGCGGGCCGTCTAACTACAATGAGCAGTTCTTC
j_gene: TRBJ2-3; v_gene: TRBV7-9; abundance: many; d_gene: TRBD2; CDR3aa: CASSFGLAGAAKSSTDTQYF; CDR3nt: TGTGCCAGCAGTTTCGGACTAGCGGGAGCGGCCAAATCTAGCACAGATACGCAGTATTTT
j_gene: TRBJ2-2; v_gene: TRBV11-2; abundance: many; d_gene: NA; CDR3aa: CASSLDPLTRDRYNTGELFF; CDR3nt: TGTGCCAGCAGCTTAGATCCTTTAACGCGGGACAGATACAACACCGGGGAGCTGTTTTTT
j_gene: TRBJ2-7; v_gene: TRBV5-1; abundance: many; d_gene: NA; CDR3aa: CASSSSLGNYEQYF; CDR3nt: TGCGCCAGCAGCTCGTCCCTGGGAAACTACGAGCAGTACTTC
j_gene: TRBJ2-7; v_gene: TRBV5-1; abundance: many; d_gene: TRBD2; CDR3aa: CASSLYGTSYEQYF; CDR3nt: TGCGCCAGCAGCTTGTATGGGACTAGCTACGAGCAGTACTTC
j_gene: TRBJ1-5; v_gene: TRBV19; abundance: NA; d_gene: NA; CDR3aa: CASSIGPQGGNQPQHF; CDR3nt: TGTGCCAGTAGTATTGGGCCCCAAGGAGGCAATCAGCCCCAGCATTTT
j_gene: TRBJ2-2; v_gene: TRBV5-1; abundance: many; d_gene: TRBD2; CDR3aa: CASSLAGLTLSSVGELFF; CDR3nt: TGCGCCAGCAGCTTGGCGGGACTAACCCTCTCGTCGGTCGGGGAGCTGTTTTTT
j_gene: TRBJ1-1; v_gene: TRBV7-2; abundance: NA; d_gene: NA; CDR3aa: CASSRTGGMGTEAFF; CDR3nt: TGTGCCAGCAGCCGCACGGGGGGGATGGGGACTGAAGCTTTCTTT
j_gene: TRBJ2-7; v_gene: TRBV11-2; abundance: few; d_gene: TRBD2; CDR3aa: CASSRTSGKLYEQYF; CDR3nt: TGTGCCAGCAGCCGGACTAGCGGGAAGTTGTACGAGCAGTACTTC
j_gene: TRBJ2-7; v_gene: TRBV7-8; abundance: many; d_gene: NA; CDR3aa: CASSLAGLYEQYF; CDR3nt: TGTGCCAGCAGCTTAGCAGGGTTATACGAGCAGTACTTC
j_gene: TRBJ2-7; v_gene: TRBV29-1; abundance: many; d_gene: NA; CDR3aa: CSVETGAFMDEQYF; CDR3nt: TGCAGCGTCGAAACCGGGGCGTTTATGGACGAGCAGTACTTC
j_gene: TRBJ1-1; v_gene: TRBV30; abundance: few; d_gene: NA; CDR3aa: CAWRGRGRTEAFF; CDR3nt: TGTGCCTGGAGGGGCAGGGGAAGGACTGAAGCTTTCTTT
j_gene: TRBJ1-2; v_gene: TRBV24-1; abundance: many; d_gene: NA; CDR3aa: CATSDLRVYTF; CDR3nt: TGTGCCACCAGTGATTTGCGGGTCTACACCTTC
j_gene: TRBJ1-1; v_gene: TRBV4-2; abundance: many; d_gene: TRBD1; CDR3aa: CASSRAGQGTEAFF; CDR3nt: TGTGCCAGCAGCCGAGCCGGACAGGGCACTGAAGCTTTCTTT
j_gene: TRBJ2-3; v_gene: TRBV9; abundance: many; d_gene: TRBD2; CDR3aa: CASSPTSGSTYTQYF; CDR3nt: TGTGCCAGCAGCCCTACTAGCGGGAGTACGTATACGCAGTATTTT
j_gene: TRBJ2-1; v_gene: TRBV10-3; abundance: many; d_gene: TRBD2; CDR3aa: CAIHGLAGGEQFF; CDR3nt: TGTGCCATCCACGGACTAGCGGGCGGGGAGCAGTTCTTC
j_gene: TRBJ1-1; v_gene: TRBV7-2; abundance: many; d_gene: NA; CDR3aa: CASSPSTELNTEAFF; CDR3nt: TGTGCCAGCAGCCCCTCGACAGAGTTGAACACTGAAGCTTTCTTT
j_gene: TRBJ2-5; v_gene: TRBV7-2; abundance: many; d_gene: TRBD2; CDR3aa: CASSRGGGQETQYF; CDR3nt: TGTGCCAGCAGCCGTGGGGGGGGCCAAGAGACCCAGTACTTC
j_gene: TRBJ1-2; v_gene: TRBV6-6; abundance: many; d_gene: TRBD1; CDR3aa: CASSSQGAPGYTF; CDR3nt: TGTGCCAGCAGTTCACAGGGGGCGCCGGGCTACACCTTC
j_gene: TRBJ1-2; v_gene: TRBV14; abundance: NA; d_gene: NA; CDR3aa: CASSQERRRGYTF; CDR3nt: TGTGCCAGCAGCCAAGAACGCAGGCGAGGCTACACCTTC
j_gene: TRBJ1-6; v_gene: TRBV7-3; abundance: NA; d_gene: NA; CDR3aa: CASSLDGVNSPLHF; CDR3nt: TGTGCCAGCAGCTTAGACGGGGTCAATTCACCCCTCCACTTT